These 26 T cell receptor beta chains were sequenced from one sample in a study of PD-1 blockade in classical Hodgkin lymphoma. Assay: immunoSEQ multiplex PCR; the TCRdb copy retains only in-frame clones and omits some. This table has approximately 89,000 clones, roughly 88% appearing once. Every patient experienced relapse after autologous stem cell transplantation, and brentuximab vedotin exposure varied. The material sequenced was peripheral blood mononuclear cells (PBMCs), taken at baseline. The receptors were gathered from a human donor with classical Hodgkin lymphoma.

J is TRBJ2-3 and V is TRBV9; D gene ambiguous. CDR3 length: 14 residues. Per germline, CDR1 SGDLS and CDR2 YYNGEE. Deletions cut 1 base from V and 5 bases from J, with 11 bases between. The CDR3 nucleotides read TGTGCCAGCAGCGTAAAAGGGCTCGGAGATACGCAGTATTTT. Its protein product is CASSVKGLGDTQYF.

The chain is built from TRBV7-3 and TRBJ2-1, with 9 bases that match TRBD2. With 5 bases clipped from V and 4 bases from J, the junction kept 3 bases outside the gene matches. The CDR3 is 14 amino acids. Germline V gene data show CDR1 as SGHTA and CDR2 as FQGTGA. CDR3 DNA: TGTGCCAGCAGCCCTAGCGGGACGTACAATGAGCAGTTCTTC. Translated, it gives CASSPSGTYNEQFF.

This chain joins TRBV29-1 and TRBJ2-3; D is uncertain. V was shortened by 4 bases and J by 0 bases, with 8 bases between the two germline ends. CDR3 length: 13 amino acids. From germline, CDR1 is SQVTM and CDR2 ANQGSEA. The CDR3 DNA is TGCAGCGTTGCGGGCCCTAGCACAGATACGCAGTATTTT. This gives the protein CSVAGPSTDTQYF.

The V and J genes are TRBV18 and TRBJ2-7; D is ambiguous. Trimming removed 3 bases from V and 0 bases from J, with 6 bases in between. CDR3 length equals 13 residues. Germline-derived CDR1 and CDR2 are KGHSH and LQKENI. The CDR3 is CASSPGSSYEQYF. CDR3 nucleotides: TGTGCCAGCTCACCGGGGTCCTCCTACGAGCAGTACTTC.

The chain is built from TRBV2 and TRBJ1-2; D gene ambiguous. Per the germline V gene, CDR1 is SNHLY and CDR2 is FYNNEI. The V end lost 6 bases, the J end lost 4 bases, and 15 bases lay between the germline ends. The CDR3 is 14 amino acids. The CDR3, as DNA: TGTGCCAGCAGCCAAGGAGCGCCGGCCTATGGCTACACCTTC. Translating gives CASSQGAPAYGYTF.

The rearrangement uses TRBV14 and TRBJ2-2; D remains unclear. CDR1 and CDR2 from the germline V gene are SGHDN and FVKESK. This CDR3 has 14 amino acids. Trimming cost V 1 base and J 4 bases, with 7 bases left between them. As DNA, the CDR3 is TGTGCCAGCAGCCAAGGGGTCGGCACCGGGGAGCTGTTTTTT. It translates to CASSQGVGTGELFF.

This chain connects TRBV10-3 to TRBJ1-2, with 9 bases fitting TRBD1. This CDR3 has 15 residues. Per germline, CDR1 ENHRY and CDR2 SYGVKD. Trimming cost V 6 bases and J 7 bases; bases outside gene matches: 12. Here the CDR3 DNA reads TGTGCCATCAGGCCACAGGGGGCAGGCTATAGTGGCTACACCTTC. It encodes CAIRPQGAGYSGYTF.

Comment on this clone: Different DNA sequences within this sample yield the same CDR3. The rearrangement links TRBV20-1 to TRBJ2-1; no clear D. This CDR3 has 11 amino acids. Germline CDR1 and CDR2: DFQATT and SNEGSKA (reference sequence). V was trimmed by 1 base and J by 5 bases, leaving 3 bases between them. The CDR3 nucleotides are TGCAGTGCTAGAGCCGACAATGAGCAGTTCTTC. It codes for CSARADNEQFF.

The chain is built from TRBV30 and TRBJ2-3, with D perhaps TRBD2 (6 bases). V lost 0 bases, J lost 9 bases, and 10 bases lay in between. Germline loops: CDR1 GTSNPN, CDR2 SVGIG (reference sequence). This CDR3 spans 12 amino acids. The DNA of the CDR3 is TGTGCCTGGAGTGTGGGAGGAGGCACGCAGTATTTT. This encodes CAWSVGGGTQYF.

The rearrangement uses TRBV29-1 and TRBJ2-7; D is uncertain. CDR1 is SQVTM and CDR2 is ANQGSEA in the germline V gene. The CDR3 extends over 13 amino acids. The DNA of the CDR3 is TGCAACTGGGATGGCCGGAATAACTACGAGCAGTACTTC. Protein: CNWDGRNNYEQYF.

The chain joins TRBV5-4 to TRBJ2-1; 7 positions match TRBD2. The CDR3 runs 16 residues. The germline gives CDR1 SGHNT, CDR2 YYREEE (reference sequence). The J segment lost 8 bases and the V segment lost 5 bases, leaving 16 bases of the junction unmatched. The CDR3 spells CASSLPRGGESDEQFF. Written as DNA, the CDR3 is TGTGCCAGCAGTCTTCCCCGTGGGGGGGAGAGTGATGAGCAGTTCTTC.

V gene TRBV14 combines with J gene TRBJ2-7; no clear D. V was clipped by 0 bases and J by 0 bases, with 12 bases between them. Germline V gene lookup returns CDR1 SGHDN and CDR2 FVKESK. The CDR3 has 16 amino acids. CDR3 protein: CASSQDPQASSYEQYF. Here the CDR3 DNA reads TGTGCCAGCAGCCAAGACCCGCAGGCGAGCTCCTACGAGCAGTACTTC.

This clone was detected many times. This rearrangement joins TRBV4-2 to TRBJ2-7; D is perhaps TRBD2 (5 bases). V was pared by 3 bases and J by 2 bases, with 11 bases between. This CDR3 is 14 amino acids long. Germline values: CDR1 LGHNA, CDR2 YNFKEQ. The CDR3 loop is CASSQEAAAYEQYF. DNA for the CDR3: TGTGCCAGCAGCCAGGAAGCGGCAGCCTACGAGCAGTACTTC.

Remarks on this clone: The junction departs from germline at one end; a sequencing error may be responsible. The DNA of the CDR3 is TGTGCCAGCAGGCAAGGGGTAGCGGGAGGCACAGATACGCAGTATTTT. Translated, it gives CASRQGVAGGTDTQYF. This chain joins TRBV4-2 and TRBJ2-3; 9 positions agree with TRBD2. Germline CDR1 is LGHNA and CDR2 is YNFKEQ. The CDR3 consists of 16 residues.

This sequence joins TRBV11-2 and TRBJ2-5; D not resolved. Trimming shortened V by 5 bases and J by 7 bases, and 14 bases separated the two germline ends. The CDR3 sequence is 13 residues long. Germline CDR1 SGHAT, CDR2 FQNNGV. CDR3 nucleotides: TGTGCCAGCAGCCCCACCCTTCGGGTGACCCAGTACTTC. This translates into CASSPTLRVTQYF.

The J gene is TRBJ1-5, the V gene TRBV5-1; 10 nucleotides match TRBD1. CDR3 length: 15 amino acids. Unmatched junction bases numbered 5, after V lost 4 bases and J lost 4 bases. Germline assignment: CDR1 SGHRS and CDR2 YFSETQ. In nucleotides, the CDR3 is TGCGCCAGCAGCGCAGGGACAGGGGTTAATCAGCCCCAGCATTTT. This gives the protein CASSAGTGVNQPQHF.

This rearrangement joins TRBV5-5 to TRBJ2-5; D is possibly TRBD1 (6 bases). The germline gives CDR1 SGHKS, CDR2 YYEKEE (reference sequence). The CDR3 has 13 amino acids. Between the trimmed V and J ends, which lost 3 bases and 5 bases, there was a span of 11 bases. As DNA, the CDR3 is TGTGCCAGCAGCTCGGACAGTTTGGAGACCCAGTACTTC. As protein: CASSSDSLETQYF.

This chain links TRBV29-1 with TRBJ1-4; no definite D call. Germline V gives CDR1 SQVTM, CDR2 ANQGSEA. This CDR3 has 11 amino acids. The germline V and J ends were trimmed by 6 bases and 7 bases, with 9 bases remaining between them. The CDR3 sequence is CSVPNGEKLFF. The CDR3 nucleotides are TGCAGCGTACCGAACGGTGAAAAACTGTTTTTT.

The chain employs TRBV5-6 and TRBJ1-1; TRBD1 might be the D (6 bases). Trimming shortened V by 0 bases and J by 3 bases, and 9 bases separated the two germline ends. This CDR3 comprises 14 residues. Germline CDR1 is SGHDT and CDR2 is YYEEEE. CDR3 residues: CASSLVGGDTEAFF. The CDR3 coding sequence is TGTGCCAGCAGCTTGGTAGGGGGGGACACTGAAGCTTTCTTT.

This chain's CDR3 is CASSQSTATVTEAFF. CDR3 coding DNA: TGTGCCAGCAGCCAATCGACAGCAACGGTCACTGAAGCTTTCTTT. The J gene is TRBJ1-1, the V gene TRBV4-2; a weak D match, TRBD1 (5 bases). There are 15 residues in the CDR3. Germline assignment: CDR1 LGHNA and CDR2 YNFKEQ. Trimming removed 2 bases from V and 4 bases from J, with 14 bases in between.

The chain carries TRBV6-5 and TRBJ2-7; 8 nucleotides match TRBD1. CDR3 length equals 15 residues. The germline V gene has CDR1 MNHEY and CDR2 SVGAGI. Trimming cost V 2 bases and J 5 bases; bases outside gene matches: 8. CDR3 amino acids: CASSYGWQGANEQYF. CDR3 nucleotide sequence: TGTGCCAGCAGTTACGGGTGGCAGGGGGCCAACGAGCAGTACTTC.

This chain joins TRBV7-9 and TRBJ1-3; TRBD1 agrees at 8 bases. Germline CDR1 and CDR2: SEHNR and FQNEAQ (reference sequence). V lost 0 bases and J lost 4; bases outside the gene matches: 5. The CDR3 runs 16 residues. The CDR3 region has the DNA TGTGCCAGCAGCTTAGCGCAGGGGGCTTACGGAAACACCATATATTTT. Its translation: CASSLAQGAYGNTIYF.

This chain links TRBV5-6 with TRBJ2-1; D is undetermined. The V end was cut by 0 bases, the J end by 0 bases, with 16 bases between. The CDR3 runs 18 residues. CDR1 and CDR2 (germline): SGHDT, YYEEEE. CDR3 sequence reads: CASSLAIDGQSSYNEQFF. The CDR3 DNA reads TGTGCCAGCAGCTTGGCCATTGACGGCCAGAGCTCCTACAATGAGCAGTTCTTC.

The genes are TRBV29-1 and TRBJ2-2; TRBD1 might be the D (6 bases). Germline V gene lookup returns CDR1 SQVTM and CDR2 ANQGSEA. V was trimmed by 8 bases and J by 6 bases, leaving 13 bases between them. CDR3 length equals 12 residues. This CDR3 reads CSTWDNAGELFF. The CDR3 DNA follows: TGCAGCACATGGGACAATGCCGGGGAGCTGTTTTTT.

V gene TRBV10-3 combines with J gene TRBJ2-5; 8 bases line up with TRBD2. After removal of 7 bases from V and 4 bases from J, the junction contained 5 bases not matched to a gene. CDR3 length equals 13 residues. Germline CDR1 is ENHRY and CDR2 is SYGVKD. Here the CDR3 reads CAITAGVRETQYF. The CDR3 DNA is TGTGCCATCACAGCGGGAGTGAGAGAGACCCAGTACTTC.

The chain carries TRBV5-1 and TRBJ2-1; TRBD2 matches 8 bases. The CDR3 runs to 13 residues. Trimming took 2 bases from V and 5 from J; bases not matched to a gene: 0. Germline CDR1 and CDR2: SGHRS and YFSETQ. CDR3 amino acids: CASSFSGNNEQFF. DNA for the CDR3: TGCGCCAGCAGCTTTAGCGGGAACAATGAGCAGTTCTTC.